Listed below are T cell receptor beta chains from one sample, sequenced in a study of identical twins. TCRdb re-analysed the 5' RACE reads in MiXCR, keeping a single row per CDR3 protein. This table has fewer than 900,000 distinct CDR3 sequences, 20% to 25% appearing once. These sequences were also reported in another study, on T cells expressing NK-cell markers.

The specimen sequenced was PBMCs. The origin of the receptors is a woman under 30 in good health. Each CDR3 is given without its conserved first and last residue. The order of the fields is V gene, D gene, J gene, CDR3 protein. A D gene is named only where the DNA matches it firmly.

TRBV7-6	TRBD2	TRBJ2-5	ASSLLPRREGRRETQY
TRBV7-2	TRBD2	TRBJ2-1	ASSAFLAGVTEQF
TRBV12-3/TRBV12-4	TRBD2	TRBJ2-3	ASSYRPGGTDTQY
TRBV2	-	TRBJ2-7	ASSAPGRETYEQY
TRBV11-2	-	TRBJ2-1	ASSFHVGDSYNEQF
TRBV20-1	-	TRBJ1-5	SASGGGNQPQH
TRBV7-9	-	TRBJ1-2	ASSLNAPMIGYT
TRBV11-2	-	TRBJ2-1	ASSWLWGNEQF
TRBV4-1	-	TRBJ1-1	ASSQDEAGARTEAF
TRBV12-3/TRBV12-4	-	TRBJ2-7	ASSSPHPQYEQY
TRBV7-2	-	TRBJ2-7	ASSLSASSYEQY
TRBV7-9	-	TRBJ2-3	ASSPDGGGWNTQY
TRBV3-1	-	TRBJ1-4	ASSQDKGEKLF
TRBV27	TRBD2	TRBJ2-7	ASSSLAGGLYEQY
TRBV7-3	TRBD1	TRBJ2-3	ASSSRDRGRTDTQY
TRBV7-2	-	TRBJ2-7	ASSTHPGYEQY
TRBV24-1	TRBD2	TRBJ2-3	SASTSGRAGRRTDTQY
TRBV7-2	TRBD1	TRBJ1-6	ASSSTGHNSPLH
TRBV7-8	-	TRBJ2-7	ASASSYEQY
TRBV20-1	-	TRBJ2-3	SARISRQY
TRBV6-5	-	TRBJ1-2	ASSSTFRGPHYGYT
TRBV6-1	-	TRBJ2-5	ASSPIDGGRETQY
TRBV20-1	-	TRBJ2-1	SAQLPGLANEQF
TRBV6-5	-	TRBJ1-2	ASSAAGFFGYT
TRBV7-2	-	TRBJ2-4	ASSLEWVRGNIQY
TRBV20-1	-	TRBJ2-1	SASPLAYNEQF
TRBV6-1	TRBD1	TRBJ2-7	ASSRTGRSYEQY
TRBV6-2/TRBV6-3	-	TRBJ2-7	ASRTYGEYEQY
TRBV7-2	TRBD2	TRBJ2-2	ASRIAGGTGELF
TRBV7-9	-	TRBJ1-2	ASSLLGPREDGYT
TRBV10-3	TRBD1	TRBJ1-2	AISETGGHGYT
TRBV20-1	TRBD2	TRBJ2-4	SATGTSGRNIQY
TRBV4-2	TRBD2	TRBJ2-5	ASSQDASGKETQY
TRBV5-1	-	TRBJ2-3	ASSGSRNTQY
TRBV25-1	-	TRBJ2-1	ASSEESNEQF
TRBV20-1	TRBD1	TRBJ2-3	SARVGQGTQY
TRBV6-2/TRBV6-3	-	TRBJ1-5	ASSSPGNQPQH
TRBV12-3/TRBV12-4	TRBD1	TRBJ2-5	ASSTQRTGLETQY
TRBV6-5	-	TRBJ2-5	ASSYTDSQETQY
TRBV29-1	TRBD1	TRBJ2-7	SVVGTGYTYEQY
TRBV5-1	TRBD2	TRBJ2-1	ASSLIAGASYNEQF
TRBV6-1	-	TRBJ2-1	ASRAGHHNEQF